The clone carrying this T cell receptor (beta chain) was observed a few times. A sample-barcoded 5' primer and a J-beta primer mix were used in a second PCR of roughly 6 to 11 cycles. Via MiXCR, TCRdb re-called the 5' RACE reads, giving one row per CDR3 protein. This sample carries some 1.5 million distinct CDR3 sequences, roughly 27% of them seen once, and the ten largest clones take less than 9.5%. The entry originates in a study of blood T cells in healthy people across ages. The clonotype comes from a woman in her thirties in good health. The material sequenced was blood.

CDR3 sequence (DNA): TGTGCCAGCAGCCGCATACGGGGTAGCTCCTACAATGAGCAGTTCTTC. Its protein product is CASSRIRGSSYNEQFF. The rearrangement joins TRBV14 to TRBJ2-1; possibly TRBD2 for D (5 bases). Trimming removed 4 bases from V and 0 bases from J, with 13 bases in between. Germline CDR1 reads SGHDN; CDR2 reads FVKESK. The CDR3 has 16 amino acids.